This is a list of T cell receptor beta chains from one sample in a study of CD8 T cells in Susac syndrome. One entry per CDR3 protein results from TCRdb running MiXCR on the immunoSEQ multiplex PCR reads. The sample lists about 440,000 distinct CDR3 sequences, roughly 85% seen once, with approximately 0.11% in the top ten. The sample consisted of CD8+ T cells from PBMCs. Receptors originate from a human donor with multiple sclerosis. Each CDR3 is given with its conserved first and last residue. A D gene is named only where the DNA matches it firmly. Clone size is stated in some rows and not others, as once, few, many or a class when expanded.

clone size: NA
V gene: TRBV7-9
D gene: NA
J gene: TRBJ2-1
CDR3 DNA: TGTGCCAGCAGTTCCGGGGGGGACAGGTACAATGAGCAGTTCTTC
CDR3 protein: CASSSGGDRYNEQFF

clone size: NA
V gene: TRBV20-1
D gene: NA
J gene: TRBJ2-2
CDR3 DNA: TGCAGTGCTAGCTTCCAAAGCGGAACCGGGGAGCTGTTTTTT
CDR3 protein: CSASFQSGTGELFF

clone size: NA
V gene: TRBV29-1
D gene: NA
J gene: TRBJ2-1
CDR3 DNA: TGCAGCGTTGACTTTCCCTCAACAAACTACAATGAGCAGTTCTTC
CDR3 protein: CSVDFPSTNYNEQFF

clone size: NA
V gene: TRBV27
D gene: NA
J gene: TRBJ2-7
CDR3 DNA: TGTGCCAGCAGTTTATCGGACACCACCTACGAGCAGTACTTC
CDR3 protein: CASSLSDTTYEQYF

clone size: NA
V gene: TRBV20-1
D gene: NA
J gene: TRBJ2-3
CDR3 DNA: TGCAGTGCCGCCCCCCCGGGCAGCACAGATACGCAGTATTTT
CDR3 protein: CSAAPPGSTDTQYF

clone size: NA
V gene: TRBV27
D gene: NA
J gene: TRBJ2-7
CDR3 DNA: TGTGCCAGCAGTTTATCTTCGGGAGCTCTCTACGAGCAGTACTTC
CDR3 protein: CASSLSSGALYEQYF

clone size: NA
V gene: TRBV5-1
D gene: NA
J gene: TRBJ1-1
CDR3 DNA: TGCGCCAGCAGCTTGTCGGAGGGACTCATGAACACTGAAGCTTTCTTT
CDR3 protein: CASSLSEGLMNTEAFF

clone size: NA
V gene: TRBV7-9
D gene: NA
J gene: TRBJ1-1
CDR3 DNA: TGTGCCAGCAGCTTAACGGGTGCGACCAACACTGAAGCTTTCTTT
CDR3 protein: CASSLTGATNTEAFF

clone size: NA
V gene: TRBV5-1
D gene: TRBD2
J gene: TRBJ2-3
CDR3 DNA: TGCGCCAGCAGCTTCTACCCGCGGGAGGGAGGGTACACAGATACGCAGTATTTT
CDR3 protein: CASSFYPREGGYTDTQYF

clone size: NA
V gene: TRBV3-1
D gene: NA
J gene: TRBJ2-5
CDR3 DNA: TGTGCCAGCAGCGGGGGGGGAACAGGGGAAGAGACCCAGTACTTC
CDR3 protein: CASSGGGTGEETQYF

clone size: NA
V gene: TRBV6-5
D gene: NA
J gene: TRBJ1-2
CDR3 DNA: TGTGCCAGCAGTTACTACAGGGATGACTATGGCTACACCTTC
CDR3 protein: CASSYYRDDYGYTF

clone size: NA
V gene: TRBV7-9
D gene: TRBD1
J gene: TRBJ1-1
CDR3 DNA: TGTGCCAGCACCCGAACCGGCACAGGGGAAATTGAAGCTTTCTTT
CDR3 protein: CASTRTGTGEIEAFF

clone size: few
V gene: TRBV19
D gene: TRBD1
J gene: TRBJ1-5
CDR3 DNA: TGTGCCAGTAGTGCAAACGACAGGGGGGGGGTCCCCCAGCATTTT
CDR3 protein: CASSANDRGGVPQHF

clone size: NA
V gene: TRBV4-1
D gene: NA
J gene: TRBJ2-7
CDR3 DNA: TGCGCCAGCAGCGAGGAAGGACTAACTTTCGAGCAGTACTTC
CDR3 protein: CASSEEGLTFEQYF

clone size: NA
V gene: TRBV5-8
D gene: TRBD2
J gene: TRBJ2-7
CDR3 DNA: TGTGCCAGCAGCCTGCTAGCGGCTGCCTACGAGCAGTACTTC
CDR3 protein: CASSLLAAAYEQYF

clone size: once
V gene: TRBV11-2
D gene: NA
J gene: TRBJ2-2
CDR3 DNA: TGTGCCAGCAGCTTAGATCCGTTGGCCGGGGAGCTGTTTTTT
CDR3 protein: CASSLDPLAGELFF

clone size: NA
V gene: TRBV6-1
D gene: NA
J gene: TRBJ2-7
CDR3 DNA: TGTGCCGGGATCCGGGATCTCGGGGACGAGCAGTACTTC
CDR3 protein: CAGIRDLGDEQYF

clone size: NA
V gene: TRBV7-9
D gene: TRBD1
J gene: TRBJ1-2
CDR3 DNA: TGTGCCAGCAGCCAATCGACAGGGGCTTCTGGCTACACCTTC
CDR3 protein: CASSQSTGASGYTF

clone size: NA
V gene: TRBV28
D gene: TRBD2
J gene: TRBJ2-3
CDR3 DNA: TGTGCCAGCAGTGATGGACTAGCGGGAGTTGGCCCAGATACGCAGTATTTT
CDR3 protein: CASSDGLAGVGPDTQYF

clone size: NA
V gene: TRBV2
D gene: TRBD2
J gene: TRBJ2-7
CDR3 DNA: TGTGCCAGCATCGGGGGGGACCCAACCTACGAGCAGTACTTC
CDR3 protein: CASIGGDPTYEQYF

clone size: NA
V gene: TRBV6-1
D gene: NA
J gene: TRBJ2-1
CDR3 DNA: TGTGCCAGCAGTTTTAATATGTTTGAGCAGTTCTTC
CDR3 protein: CASSFNMFEQFF

clone size: NA
V gene: TRBV4-1
D gene: NA
J gene: TRBJ1-1
CDR3 DNA: TGCGCCAGCGCGTCGGCGGGGGGGCTCGTAGCTTTCTTT
CDR3 protein: CASASAGGLVAFF

clone size: few
V gene: TRBV27
D gene: NA
J gene: TRBJ2-2
CDR3 DNA: TGTGCCAGCAGTTTATCGAACACCGGGGAGCTGTTTTTT
CDR3 protein: CASSLSNTGELFF

clone size: NA
V gene: TRBV7-6
D gene: NA
J gene: TRBJ2-2
CDR3 DNA: TGTGCCAGCAGCGCCGGGATGGGGACCGGGGAGCTGTTTTTT
CDR3 protein: CASSAGMGTGELFF

clone size: once
V gene: TRBV28
D gene: TRBD2
J gene: TRBJ2-5
CDR3 DNA: TGTGCCAGCAGGGCTGGGACTAGCGGGAGGAATCGGCCCCAGTACTTC
CDR3 protein: CASRAGTSGRNRPQYF

clone size: NA
V gene: TRBV4-1
D gene: NA
J gene: TRBJ1-1
CDR3 DNA: TGCGCCAGCACCTCCCGGGCCCGGGGGCGGACTGAAGCTTTCTTT
CDR3 protein: CASTSRARGRTEAFF

clone size: NA
V gene: TRBV27
D gene: NA
J gene: TRBJ2-1
CDR3 DNA: TGTGCCAGCAGCCAGGACACAGGTTACAATGAGCAGTTCTTC
CDR3 protein: CASSQDTGYNEQFF

clone size: NA
V gene: TRBV20-1
D gene: TRBD1
J gene: TRBJ1-6
CDR3 DNA: TGCAGTGCTTTATCCGGGACAGGGGGTAAATCACCCCTCCACTTT
CDR3 protein: CSALSGTGGKSPLHF

clone size: once
V gene: TRBV30
D gene: NA
J gene: TRBJ2-1
CDR3 DNA: TGTGCCTGGAGTGACCCCTCGGGCGGAGATTACAATGAGCAGTTCTTC
CDR3 protein: CAWSDPSGGDYNEQFF

clone size: NA
V gene: TRBV4-1
D gene: NA
J gene: TRBJ2-7
CDR3 DNA: TGCGCCAGCAGCCAGAGCAGCCTTTCCTACGAGCAGTACTTC
CDR3 protein: CASSQSSLSYEQYF

clone size: NA
V gene: TRBV12-3/TRBV12-4
D gene: TRBD1
J gene: TRBJ1-5
CDR3 DNA: TGTGCCAGCAGCACCGGGACAGGGGGCAATCAGCCCCAGCATTTT
CDR3 protein: CASSTGTGGNQPQHF

clone size: NA
V gene: TRBV12-3/TRBV12-4
D gene: NA
J gene: TRBJ2-1
CDR3 DNA: TGTGCCAGCAGTCCAGGGTTTTGGGGGAGCGATGAGCAGTTCTTC
CDR3 protein: CASSPGFWGSDEQFF

clone size: NA
V gene: TRBV12-3/TRBV12-4
D gene: TRBD1
J gene: TRBJ2-3
CDR3 DNA: TGTGCCAGCACCACAGGGGGAAGCACAGATACGCAGTATTTT
CDR3 protein: CASTTGGSTDTQYF

clone size: NA
V gene: TRBV2
D gene: NA
J gene: TRBJ2-3
CDR3 DNA: TGTGCCAGCAGTGGGCCCTCGGGTGGATCCACAGATACGCAGTATTTT
CDR3 protein: CASSGPSGGSTDTQYF

clone size: few
V gene: TRBV6-5
D gene: NA
J gene: TRBJ1-1
CDR3 DNA: TGTGCCAGCAGTTACTCGTGGGAATACACTGAAGCTTTCTTT
CDR3 protein: CASSYSWEYTEAFF

clone size: NA
V gene: TRBV6-5
D gene: NA
J gene: TRBJ2-6
CDR3 DNA: TGTGCCAGCACCTGGGCTATCTCTGGGGCCAACGTCCTGACTTTC
CDR3 protein: CASTWAISGANVLTF

clone size: NA
V gene: TRBV9
D gene: TRBD1
J gene: TRBJ1-2
CDR3 DNA: TGTGCCAGCAGCGGGGATAAGGGGGCACACTATGGCTACACCTTC
CDR3 protein: CASSGDKGAHYGYTF

clone size: NA
V gene: TRBV19
D gene: NA
J gene: TRBJ2-2
CDR3 DNA: TGTGCCACCATAGGAAGGGCCGGGGAGCTGTTTTTT
CDR3 protein: CATIGRAGELFF